The 32 T cell receptor beta chains below all came from one sample that was sequenced in a study of beta chain features in type 1 diabetes. Study conclusions and caveats: A moderate, significant TCRB CDR3 shortening appeared in type 1 diabetes across four CD4+ subsets.

The antigens of these receptors remain unknown. All of the isolated RNA was reverse transcribed, so expressed TCRB transcripts were sequenced. The table came from immunoSEQ multiplex PCR; TCRdb's copy has only in-frame clones and leaves some out. The table includes under 300,000 clones, approximately 11% detected once. The sequenced sample consisted of naive CD4+ T cells from blood. These TCRs come from a man aged 25-45 years with type 1 diabetes.

This clone was detected a few times. The J gene is TRBJ1-1, the V gene TRBV7-9; TRBD1 might be the D (5 bases). This CDR3 is built from 12 residues. V lost 4 bases, J lost 7 bases, and 10 bases lay in between. Germline V CDR1 and CDR2: SEHNR, FQNEAQ (reference sequence). DNA for the CDR3: TGTGCCAGCAGCTCCATCGACAGTGAAGCTTTCTTT. Translation: CASSSIDSEAFF.

The chain links TRBV28 to TRBJ1-1, with TRBD1 matching 8 bases. This CDR3 is 15 amino acids long. After removal of 11 bases from V and 6 bases from J, the junction contained 17 bases not matched to a gene. The V gene's germline CDR1 is MDHEN and CDR2 SYDVKM. The CDR3 is CALLVSTGEHSEAFF. DNA for the CDR3: TGTGCCCTCCTGGTATCGACAGGGGAACATTCTGAAGCTTTCTTT.

The J gene is TRBJ2-4, the V gene TRBV6-5; 9 nucleotides agree with TRBD2. V was clipped by 4 bases and J by 8 bases; unmatched bases: 9. This CDR3 is 15 amino acids long. Per germline, CDR1 MNHEY and CDR2 SVGAGI. CDR3 in DNA: TGTGCCAGCAGTTTTACGCGGGGGGGCAATGACATTCAGTACTTC. It translates to CASSFTRGGNDIQYF.

The chain couples TRBV2 to TRBJ2-7, with a weak D call TRBD1 (5 bases). V lost 6 bases and J lost 6, with 15 bases in between. This CDR3 has 13 amino acids. Germline CDR1 and CDR2: SNHLY and FYNNEI. The CDR3 DNA follows: TGTGCCAGCAGAGCCGACAAGGGGTCCGAGCAGTACTTC. Amino acid sequence: CASRADKGSEQYF.

This chain connects TRBV6-6 to TRBJ1-6; D not certain. The germline V gene has CDR1 MNHNY and CDR2 SVGAGI (reference sequence). This CDR3 spans 13 amino acids. V was pared by 6 bases and J by 5 bases, with 8 bases between. The CDR3 nucleotides read TGTGCCAGCAGGAGGTGGGATAATTCACCCCTCCACTTT. Translating it yields CASRRWDNSPLHF.

A word on this clone: The junction differs from germline at one of its ends, possibly a read error. The chain recombines TRBV18 with TRBJ2-7, with TRBD2 matching over 12 bases. CDR3 length: 16 residues. Per germline, CDR1 KGHSH and CDR2 LQKENI. CDR3 sequence reads: CASSPPGLAGFREQYF. The DNA of the CDR3 is TGTGCCAGCTCCCCACCTGGACTAGCGGGGTTTCGCGAGCAGTACTTC.

The J gene is TRBJ1-2, the V gene TRBV14; D gene ambiguous. CDR3 length: 15 residues. The V end lost 1 base, the J end lost 7 bases, and 16 bases lay between the germline ends. Germline CDR1 reads SGHDN; CDR2 reads FVKESK. CDR3: CASSQVSGVASGYTF. CDR3 coding DNA: TGTGCCAGCAGCCAAGTCAGCGGCGTCGCTAGTGGCTACACCTTC.

This clone was seen more than once but under ten times. This chain uses TRBV11-2 with TRBJ2-1; no reliable D call. The germline V gene encodes CDR1 SGHAT and CDR2 FQNNGV. V was pared by 5 bases and J by 0 bases, with 11 bases between. The CDR3 totals 15 residues. CDR3 sequence reads: CASSPGIGSYNEQFF. In nucleotides, the CDR3 is TGTGCCAGCAGCCCGGGTATAGGCTCCTACAATGAGCAGTTCTTC. The whole variable domain, filled in from reference TRBV11-2 and TRBJ2-1, reads EAGVAQSPRYKIIEKRQSVAFWCNPISGHATLYWYQQILGQGPKLLIQFQNNGVVDDSQLPKDRFSAERLKGVDSTLKIQPAKLEDSAVYLCASSPGIGSYNEQFFGPGTRLTVL.

The chain uses TRBV28 and TRBJ2-5; 7 bases map to TRBD1. Germline V CDR1 and CDR2: MDHEN, SYDVKM. V trimming: 5 bases; J trimming: 0 bases; junction bases outside the gene matches: 3. The CDR3 consists of 14 residues. The CDR3 nucleotides are TGTGCCAGCAGTCCGGGACAGCACCAAGAGACCCAGTACTTC. Residues: CASSPGQHQETQYF.

Of note for this clone: The junction and the germline gene differ at one end; a read error may be behind it. This sequence joins TRBV4-2 and TRBJ2-7; 8 bases agree with TRBD1. Germline loops: CDR1 LGHNA, CDR2 YNFKEQ. The CDR3 length is 14 residues. The CDR3, as DNA: TGTGCCAGCAGCCAAGATCAAGGCCGGGACAGGTTACTCTTC. Residues: CASSQDQGRDRLLF.

The chain links TRBV10-3 to TRBJ2-7; a weak D match, TRBD1 (6 bases). V gave up 6 bases and J gave up 1 base, with 10 bases separating them. There are 13 residues in the CDR3. Germline values: CDR1 ENHRY, CDR2 SYGVKD. CDR3 protein: CAIRSTGSYEQYF. The CDR3 bases are TGTGCCATCAGATCAACAGGGTCCTACGAGCAGTACTTC.

This clone was detected a few times. V gene TRBV7-8 combines with J gene TRBJ2-1; D is undetermined. CDR1 SGHVS and CDR2 FQNEAQ come from the germline V gene. The CDR3 is made up of 11 amino acids. Trimming pared 3 bases from V and 10 bases from J, leaving 7 bases between. The CDR3 DNA is TGTGCCAGCAGCTTTACCGCGGAGCAGTTCTTC. The encoded protein is CASSFTAEQFF. Full variable domain (missing parts from reference TRBV7-8 and TRBJ2-1): GAGVSQSPRYKVAKRGQDVALRCDPISGHVSLFWYQQALGQGPEFLTYFQNEAQLDKSGLPSDRFFAERPEGSVSTLKIQRTQQEDSAVYLCASSFTAEQFFGPGTRLTVL.

This clone was seen a few times. CDR3 coding DNA: TGTGCCAGCAGCCCGCGGACAGGTCGCAAATTCTCTGGAAACACCATATATTTT. Protein product: CASSPRTGRKFSGNTIYF. The V call is TRBV5-4, the J call TRBJ1-3; 7 bases are a match to TRBD1. The CDR3 is 18 residues long. V shed 4 bases, J shed 0 bases, and the junction held 13 bases outside the gene matches. The germline CDR1 and CDR2 sequences are SGHNT and YYREEE (reference sequence).

There are a few counts of this clone. The rearrangement links TRBV29-1 to TRBJ2-3, with a weak D call TRBD2 (7 bases). The germline CDR1 and CDR2 sequences are SQVTM and ANQGSEA. Trimming took off 6 bases at V and 6 bases at J, with 19 bases between the two ends. The CDR3 contains 14 residues. The CDR3 coding sequence is TGCAGCGTGGGGAGGGGGGCGGATTCGGATACGCAGTATTTT. It encodes CSVGRGADSDTQYF.

This clone showed up just a few times. This chain links TRBV11-2 with TRBJ2-2; 10 nucleotides line up with TRBD1. The CDR3 is 15 amino acids. In germline, CDR1 is SGHAT, CDR2 FQNNGV. J was trimmed by 4 bases and V by 5 bases; bases with no gene match: 4. CDR3 protein: CASSLRTGGTGELFF. CDR3 coding DNA: TGTGCCAGCAGCCTGAGGACAGGGGGCACCGGGGAGCTGTTTTTT.

This CDR3 reads CASSEDRGSYNEQFF. CDR3 nucleotides: TGTGCCAGCAGCGAGGACAGGGGCTCCTACAATGAGCAGTTCTTC. The rearrangement uses TRBV5-4 and TRBJ2-1; 9 nucleotides align to TRBD1. This CDR3 contains 15 residues. V shed 4 bases and J 0 bases; nucleotides not matched to a gene: 2. Looked up from germline, CDR1 is SGHNT and CDR2 is YYREEE (reference sequence).

This sequence joins TRBV7-9 and TRBJ2-2; the D is unclear. This CDR3 comprises 12 residues. Trimming took 5 bases from V and 4 from J, leaving 5 bases between them. Looked up from germline, CDR1 is SEHNR and CDR2 is FQNEAQ (reference sequence). The CDR3 bases are TGTGCCAGCAGCCTCGGCACCGGGGAGCTGTTTTTT. It codes for CASSLGTGELFF. The variable domain in full, completed from reference TRBV7-9 and TRBJ2-2, reads DTGVSQNPRHKITKRGQNVTFRCDPISEHNRLYWYRQTLGQGPEFLTYFQNEAQLEKSRLLSDRFSAERPKGSFSTLEIQRTEQGDSAMYLCASSLGTGELFFGEGSRLTVL.

The chain couples TRBV11-1 to TRBJ2-5; the D gene is possibly TRBD2 (7 bases). CDR1 and CDR2 (germline): SGHAT, FQDESV (reference sequence). The CDR3 totals 14 residues. The V end was cut by 1 base, the J end by 3 bases, with 9 bases between. CDR3 region: CASSLGGGEETQYF. CDR3 DNA sequence: TGTGCCAGCAGCTTAGGAGGGGGGGAAGAGACCCAGTACTTC.

The V call is TRBV5-4, the J call TRBJ2-5; D is possibly TRBD2 (5 bases). This CDR3 has 12 amino acids. V was trimmed by 3 bases and J by 3 bases, leaving 6 bases between them. Germline V gene lookup returns CDR1 SGHNT and CDR2 YYREEE (reference sequence). The CDR3 nucleotides read TGTGCCAGCAGCTACGGGGAAGAGACCCAGTACTTC. Translation: CASSYGEETQYF.

This clone was detected only a few times. This chain links TRBV28 with TRBJ1-2; the match to TRBD1 covers 8 bases. CDR1 and CDR2 (germline): MDHEN, SYDVKM. This CDR3 contains 14 residues. V trimming: 5 bases; J trimming: 4 bases; junction bases outside the gene matches: 6. CDR3 sequence (DNA): TGTGCCAGCAGTCCTCAGGACAGGGTCTATGGCTACACCTTC. This gives the protein CASSPQDRVYGYTF.

The chain recombines TRBV5-1 with TRBJ1-5; the D gene is possibly TRBD1 (6 bases). This CDR3 has 14 amino acids. The germline V gene encodes CDR1 SGHRS and CDR2 YFSETQ. The V gene lost 2 bases and the J gene lost 2 bases, with 8 bases spanning the gap. The CDR3 sequence: CASSFSGGNQPQHF. CDR3 in DNA: TGCGCCAGCAGCTTCTCAGGGGGCAATCAGCCCCAGCATTTT.

The chain combines TRBV4-1 with TRBJ1-2, with 9 bases identical to TRBD1. Germline CDR1 reads MGHRA; CDR2 reads YSYEKL. The CDR3 has 15 residues. Trimming at V came to 5 bases and at J to 2 bases, leaving 6 bases not matched to a gene. The CDR3 reads CASSKGQGSNYGYTF. The CDR3 DNA sequence: TGCGCCAGCAGCAAGGGACAGGGATCGAACTATGGCTACACCTTC.

The sample holds a few counts of this clone. This chain links TRBV10-3 with TRBJ2-7, with D possibly matching TRBD1 (6 bases). V was shortened by 7 bases and J by 7 bases, with 20 bases between the two germline ends. Looked up from germline, CDR1 is ENHRY and CDR2 is SYGVKD. CDR3 length: 14 residues. As DNA, the CDR3 is TGTGCCATCACCTCCAGGGGCCTTGGTGGAGAGCAGTACTTC. It codes for CAITSRGLGGEQYF.

Only a few counts were recorded for this clone. The chain couples TRBV6-5 to TRBJ2-1; D not certain. Germline V CDR1 and CDR2: MNHEY, SVGAGI. The CDR3 totals 12 residues. V was cut by 5 bases and J by 7 bases, with 9 bases left in between. The CDR3, as DNA: TGTGCCAGCAGTCATTTACAAAATGAGCAGTTCTTC. Its translation: CASSHLQNEQFF.

This clone showed up just a few times. The chain is built from TRBV7-9 and TRBJ2-7; 9 bases fit TRBD1. The CDR3 spans 14 residues. CDR1 is SEHNR and CDR2 is FQNEAQ in the germline V gene (reference sequence). Trimming removed 1 base from V and 7 bases from J; junction bases left unmatched: 5. The CDR3, as DNA: TGTGCCAGCAGCTTAGTCAGACAGGGGGAAGAGCAGTACTTC. Amino acid sequence: CASSLVRQGEEQYF.

This chain connects TRBV5-4 to TRBJ1-4; D may be TRBD1 (5 bases). Germline loops: CDR1 SGHNT, CDR2 YYREEE (reference sequence). Trimming shortened V by 4 bases and J by 4 bases, and 14 bases separated the two germline ends. This CDR3 is 15 amino acids long. CDR3 nucleotides: TGTGCCAGCAGCAGACGGCAGGACATTAATGAAAAACTGTTTTTT. Translated: CASSRRQDINEKLFF.

The chain is built from TRBV4-1 and TRBJ1-2, with 7 bases identical to TRBD1. Germline CDR1 MGHRA, CDR2 YSYEKL. This CDR3 region has 13 residues. V was pared by 4 bases and J by 4 bases, with 3 bases of the junction left unmatched. The CDR3 coding sequence is TGCGCCAGCAGCCGACAGGGAAGCTATGGCTACACCTTC. This translates into CASSRQGSYGYTF.

V usage is TRBV18 and J usage is TRBJ2-7; weak D call: TRBD1 (6 bases). The CDR3 spans 15 residues. CDR1 is KGHSH and CDR2 is LQKENI in the germline V gene. V was shortened by 3 bases and J by 5 bases, with 17 bases between the two germline ends. CDR3 sequence reads: CASSPIAGTNHEQYF. The DNA of the CDR3 is TGTGCCAGCTCACCGATCGCCGGGACAAACCACGAGCAGTACTTC.

The chain links TRBV25-1 to TRBJ2-7; no firm D call. Per the germline V gene, CDR1 is MGHDK and CDR2 is SYGVNS. The germline V and J ends were trimmed by 5 bases and 7 bases, with 18 bases remaining between them. CDR3 length equals 14 residues. DNA of the CDR3: TGTGCCAGCAGTCGGATGGTAGCCGCCGGGGAGCAGTACTTC. Translation: CASSRMVAAGEQYF.

The chain joins TRBV7-9 to TRBJ2-1, with a tentative D call TRBD1 (6 bases). The ends were cut back, 3 bases at V and 7 bases at J, with 10 bases in the middle. The CDR3 contains 13 residues. From germline, CDR1 is SEHNR and CDR2 FQNEAQ (reference sequence). This CDR3 is CASSLRGTNEQFF. As DNA, the CDR3 is TGTGCCAGCAGCTTGAGGGGGACGAATGAGCAGTTCTTC.

This clone occurred a few times. V and J are TRBV7-2 and TRBJ2-1; D is undetermined. V was trimmed by 4 bases and J by 9 bases, leaving 16 bases between them. Germline CDR1 reads SGHTA; CDR2 reads FQGNSA. CDR3 length: 14 residues. The CDR3 DNA is TGTGCCAGCAGCTCTTCTCCTCGACTTAGTGAGCAGTTCTTC. It codes for CASSSSPRLSEQFF.

In this sample, this clone turned up a few times. V gene TRBV19 combines with J gene TRBJ1-2; no clear D gene. The V end was cut by 5 bases, the J end by 5 bases, with 15 bases between. Germline CDR1 is LNHDA and CDR2 is SQIVND (reference sequence). CDR3 size: 14 residues. The CDR3 reads CASSAGILRYGYTF. For the CDR3, the DNA is TGTGCCAGTAGTGCCGGGATCTTGCGGTATGGCTACACCTTC.